The next 12 T cell receptor beta chains were all read from a single sample in a study of a mutant IDH1 vaccine in newly diagnosed glioma. No antigens are known for them. Repertoires were generated with immunoSEQ multiplex PCR, while TCRdb's copy carries only in-frame clones and drops some. The repertoire includes 55,000 to 70,000 clones, approximately 90% of them detected once, and around 2% sits in the top ten. Time point denoted: week 11, during vaccination. Doses consisted of 300 ug of mutant IDH1 20-mer peptide each, paired with topical imiquimod. The specimen comprised PBMCs, sampled from a glioma patient whose treatment included an IDH1 peptide vaccine. These receptors were taken from a man aged 40-49 years with glioma.

The chain joins TRBV28 to TRBJ1-5; unclear D gene. Per the germline V gene, CDR1 is MDHEN and CDR2 is SYDVKM. The CDR3 covers 12 residues. Between the trimmed V and J ends, which lost 5 bases and 4 bases, there was a span of 6 bases. CDR3 sequence (DNA): TGTGCCAGCAGTGGCGGGAATCAGCCCCAGCATTTT. This codes for CASSGGNQPQHF.

The chain joins TRBV28 to TRBJ2-7; 12 bases match TRBD1. CDR3 length equals 17 residues. CDR1 and CDR2 from the germline V gene are MDHEN and SYDVKM. Trimming took 8 bases from V and 4 from J; bases not matched to a gene: 15. Written as DNA, the CDR3 is TGTGCCAGCGGGGGGATGAGGCGGGACAGGGGGCCTTACGAGCAGTACGTC. It encodes CASGGMRRDRGPYEQYV.

J is TRBJ2-5 and V is TRBV27; possible D gene TRBD2, 5 bases. V lost 2 bases to trimming and J lost 5 bases, with 9 bases between them. The CDR3 is 13 residues long. CDR1 is MNHEY and CDR2 is SMNVEV in the germline V gene (reference sequence). The CDR3, as DNA: TGTGCCAGCAGTTTACTCACGGGGGAGACCCAGTACTTC. Translating it yields CASSLLTGETQYF.

CDR3 region: CASSLRAGPEQYF. CDR3 bases: TGTGCCAGCAGTTTAAGGGCGGGGCCCGAGCAGTACTTC. V is TRBV28 and J is TRBJ2-7; D perhaps matches TRBD2 (6 bases). This CDR3 comprises 13 residues. Germline V gives CDR1 MDHEN, CDR2 SYDVKM. The V end lost 2 bases, the J end lost 6 bases, and 11 bases lay between the germline ends.

This clone was detected only a few times. This rearrangement joins TRBV28 to TRBJ1-6, with TRBD1 matching over 8 bases. Trimming at V came to 5 bases and at J to 6 bases, leaving 6 bases not matched to a gene. The CDR3 consists of 15 residues. Germline CDR1 and CDR2: MDHEN and SYDVKM. The CDR3 is CASSTRQGSNSPLHF. As DNA, the CDR3 is TGTGCCAGCAGTACTCGACAGGGGAGTAATTCACCCCTCCACTTT.

This rearrangement joins TRBV7-2 to TRBJ2-3, with 7 positions matching TRBD1. CDR3 size: 18 residues. Germline V lookup: CDR1 SGHTA, CDR2 FQGNSA. V shed 2 bases, J shed 6 bases, and the junction held 17 bases outside the gene matches. The CDR3 spells CASSLTLSGLIQGDTQYF. DNA of the CDR3: TGTGCCAGCAGCTTAACCCTTAGTGGCCTAATACAGGGGGATACGCAGTATTTT.

This clone has a handful of counts. The gene calls are TRBV10-3 and TRBJ2-3; TRBD1 is a possible D gene (5 bases). Germline loops: CDR1 ENHRY, CDR2 SYGVKD. Trimming removed 0 bases at V and 0 bases at J, with 7 bases between. CDR3 size: 15 residues. The CDR3: CAISESQGSTDTQYF. The CDR3 bases are TGTGCCATCAGTGAGTCTCAGGGTAGCACAGATACGCAGTATTTT.

This clone was recorded only once. The CDR3 reads CASSLQNTDTQYF. The CDR3 DNA reads as TGTGCCAGCAGCTTACAGAACACAGATACGCAGTATTTT. V is TRBV7-9 and J is TRBJ2-3; no firm D call. Germline V lookup: CDR1 SEHNR, CDR2 FQNEAQ (reference sequence). CDR3 length: 13 residues. The V end was cut by 2 bases, the J end by 2 bases, with 5 bases between.

This CDR3 reads CASSPGLRREQYF. The DNA for the CDR3 is TGTGCCAGCAGCCCGGGACTCAGGAGAGAGCAGTACTTC. The chain combines TRBV27 with TRBJ2-7; a possible D gene is TRBD2 (6 bases). Germline CDR1 MNHEY, CDR2 SMNVEV (reference sequence). Trimming removed 6 bases from V and 7 bases from J, with 16 bases in between. The CDR3 loop spans 13 amino acids.

The chain is built from TRBV5-6 and TRBJ2-7; a weak D match, TRBD1 (5 bases). Trimming shortened V by 4 bases and J by 5 bases, and 13 bases separated the two germline ends. This CDR3 is 13 amino acids long. CDR1 and CDR2 from the germline V gene are SGHDT and YYEEEE. For the CDR3, the DNA is TGTGCCAGCAGCCCCGCAGGGTCCCACGAGCAGTACTTC. It codes for CASSPAGSHEQYF.

This sequence joins TRBV7-9 and TRBJ2-5; no clear D gene. V was trimmed by 4 bases and J by 2 bases, leaving 20 bases between them. Germline V gene sequence: CDR1 SEHNR, CDR2 FQNEAQ (reference sequence). This CDR3 is built from 17 residues. The CDR3 region has the DNA TGTGCCAGCAGCTCGTATAACCAACCGGCAGGACAAGAGACCCAGTACTTC. It codes for CASSSYNQPAGQETQYF.

The chain combines TRBV6-5 with TRBJ1-2; D perhaps matches TRBD1 (5 bases). Trimming cost V 11 bases and J 4 bases, with 11 bases left between them. The CDR3 runs to 11 residues. Germline V gives CDR1 MNHEY, CDR2 SVGAGI. This chain's CDR3 is CAAAGGYGYTF. The CDR3 nucleotides read TGTGCCGCGGCGGGGGGCTATGGCTACACCTTC.